This T cell receptor (beta chain) was captured in a study of T cells after yellow fever vaccination. Whole-study context: Researchers used SMART-Seq v4 Ultra Low Input to prepare fractions that had low cell numbers.

There are many counts of this clonotype. V was clipped by 1 base and J by 5 bases, with 11 bases between them. CDR1 and CDR2 from the germline V gene are SSHAT and FNYEAQ (reference sequence). The CDR3 loop spans 15 amino acids. Via MiXCR, TCRdb re-called the 5' RACE reads, giving one row per CDR3 protein. The sample yields approximately 330,000 distinct CDR3 sequences, over 4% seen once. Specimen: PBMCs, collected 5 days after the yellow fever booster vaccination. This TCR came from a young man who received the YFV17D yellow fever vaccine. The chain is built from TRBV7-7 and TRBJ2-2, with D tentatively TRBD2 (5 bases). CDR3 in amino acids: CASSLVGSGTGELFF. DNA of the CDR3: TGTGCCAGCAGCTTAGTAGGCTCGGGGACCGGGGAGCTGTTTTTT.